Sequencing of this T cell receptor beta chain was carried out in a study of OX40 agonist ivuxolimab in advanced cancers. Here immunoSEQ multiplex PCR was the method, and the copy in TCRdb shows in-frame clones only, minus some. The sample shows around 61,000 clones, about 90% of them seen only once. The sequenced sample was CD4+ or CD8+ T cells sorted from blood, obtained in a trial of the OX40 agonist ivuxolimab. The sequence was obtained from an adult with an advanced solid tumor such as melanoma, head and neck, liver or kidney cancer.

The CDR3 DNA reads TGTGCCAGCAGTTACTACGGGCCGAACACTGAAGCTTTCTTT. It translates to CASSYYGPNTEAFF. The chain has TRBV27 and TRBJ1-1; D is undetermined. Germline V lookup: CDR1 MNHEY, CDR2 SMNVEV (reference sequence). V lost 4 bases and J lost 1, with 10 bases in between. This CDR3 is 14 amino acids long.